The 30 T cell receptor beta chains presented below share a single source sample, sequenced in a study of cytomegalovirus exposure and HLA in healthy donors. 60 Vbeta and 13 Jbeta primers were used in PCR. Assay: immunoSEQ multiplex PCR; the TCRdb copy retains only in-frame clones and omits some. The sample shows fewer than 45,000 clones, about 78% of them seen only once. The sample was PBMCs. Every receptor here comes from a woman aged 25 to 39 in good health and CMV-seronegative.

V is TRBV6-5 and J is TRBJ1-6; 9 nucleotides align to TRBD1. This CDR3 contains 14 residues. The J segment lost 10 bases and the V segment lost 4 bases, leaving 5 bases of the junction unmatched. Germline V gene data show CDR1 as MNHEY and CDR2 as SVGAGI. This CDR3 is CASSSGTGYSPLHF. In DNA form, the CDR3 reads TGTGCCAGCAGTTCCGGGACAGGGTACTCACCCCTCCACTTT.

CDR3 protein: CSVAVKWAGEEKLFF. CDR3 nucleotides: TGCAGCGTTGCGGTAAAATGGGCAGGTGAGGAAAAACTGTTTTTT. This rearrangement joins TRBV29-1 to TRBJ1-4; D gene ambiguous. Germline assignment: CDR1 SQVTM and CDR2 ANQGSEA. The ends were cut back, 4 bases at V and 8 bases at J, with 20 bases in the middle. The CDR3 is 15 residues long.

The chain joins TRBV6-1 to TRBJ2-7; the D is unclear. The CDR3 runs to 14 residues. Germline CDR1 is MNHNS and CDR2 is SASEGT. Trimming cost V 1 base and J 1 base, with 8 bases left between them. The CDR3 DNA is TGTGCCAGCAGTGAAGTCGCCGGTTCCTACGAGCAGTACTTC. This gives the protein CASSEVAGSYEQYF.

The chain recombines TRBV2 with TRBJ1-5; no definite D call. This CDR3 is 13 amino acids long. Germline V gene data show CDR1 as SNHLY and CDR2 as FYNNEI. V was shortened by 7 bases and J by 6 bases, with 13 bases between the two germline ends. CDR3 DNA sequence: TGTGCCAGCAAGTCAAAGCGAGGTCAGCCCCAGCATTTT. Protein: CASKSKRGQPQHF.

The rearrangement joins TRBV5-1 to TRBJ2-5, with D possibly being TRBD1 (5 bases). CDR1 SGHRS and CDR2 YFSETQ come from the germline V gene. V lost 3 bases and J lost 1, with 10 bases in between. This CDR3 comprises 14 residues. The CDR3 sequence: CASSSDSTQETQYF. The CDR3, as DNA: TGCGCCAGCAGCTCCGACAGCACCCAAGAGACCCAGTACTTC.

The chain combines TRBV18 with TRBJ1-1; no clear D. Per the germline V gene, CDR1 is KGHSH and CDR2 is LQKENI. The CDR3 extends over 12 amino acids. The ends were cut back, 2 bases at V and 7 bases at J, with 8 bases in the middle. The CDR3: CASSPGGVEAFF. The CDR3 nucleotides read TGTGCCAGCTCACCAGGCGGGGTTGAAGCTTTCTTT. The full variable domain, completed using reference TRBV18 and TRBJ1-1, is NAGVMQNPRHLVRRRGQEARLRCSPMKGHSHVYWYRQLPEEGLKFMVYLQKENIIDESGMPKERFSAEFPKEGPSILRIQQVVRGDSAAYFCASSPGGVEAFFGQGTRLTVV.

The chain has TRBV20-1 and TRBJ2-7, with a tentative D call TRBD1 (5 bases). V lost 0 bases, J lost 6 bases, and 6 bases lay in between. The germline V gene has CDR1 DFQATT and CDR2 SNEGSKA (reference sequence). The CDR3 runs to 11 residues. The CDR3 nucleotides read TGCAGTGCTAGAGATAGGGGCGAGCAGTACTTC. Translating gives CSARDRGEQYF.

V gene TRBV11-2 combines with J gene TRBJ2-3, with D unresolved. The CDR3 has 14 residues. V lost 0 bases to trimming and J lost 6 bases, with 10 bases between them. Looked up from germline, CDR1 is SGHAT and CDR2 is FQNNGV. CDR3: CASSLDNSLDTQYF. The CDR3 bases are TGTGCCAGCAGCTTAGACAACTCACTCGATACGCAGTATTTT.

The chain has TRBV15 and TRBJ2-7; TRBD1 might be the D (7 bases). Looked up from germline, CDR1 is LNHNV and CDR2 is YYDKDF (reference sequence). V lost 0 bases and J 2 bases, leaving 11 bases between the germline ends. The CDR3 loop spans 15 amino acids. The CDR3 bases are TGTGCCACCAGCAGAGATCCCAGGGGGGCCTACGAGCAGTACTTC. Translation: CATSRDPRGAYEQYF.

J is TRBJ1-4 and V is TRBV7-9; 10 bases are a match to TRBD1. The CDR3 has 13 amino acids. In germline, CDR1 is SEHNR, CDR2 FQNEAQ (reference sequence). J gave up 8 bases and V 11 bases, and 8 bases lay outside the gene matches. CDR3 region: CAEDRGREEKLFF. The DNA of the CDR3 is TGTGCCGAAGACAGGGGGCGCGAGGAAAAACTGTTTTTT.

There are a few counts of this clone. CDR3 loop: CASSPRSTSGYEQYF. CDR3 sequence (DNA): TGTGCCAGCAGCCCACGATCGACTAGCGGCTACGAGCAGTACTTC. The V call is TRBV7-9, the J call TRBJ2-7; 9 bases are shared with TRBD2. The V segment lost 5 bases and the J segment 3 bases; nucleotides outside the gene matches: 8. The CDR3 loop spans 15 amino acids. Germline V gene data show CDR1 as SEHNR and CDR2 as FQNEAQ (reference sequence). Using reference TRBV7-9 and TRBJ2-7 for the parts outside the CDR3, the full variable domain is DTGVSQNPRHKITKRGQNVTFRCDPISEHNRLYWYRQTLGQGPEFLTYFQNEAQLEKSRLLSDRFSAERPKGSFSTLEIQRTEQGDSAMYLCASSPRSTSGYEQYFGPGTRLTVT.

This clone was seen a handful of times. The genes are TRBV10-3 and TRBJ1-1; TRBD1 might be the D (5 bases). This CDR3 has 13 amino acids. The germline CDR1 and CDR2 sequences are ENHRY and SYGVKD. The germline V and J ends were trimmed by 8 bases and 1 base, with 11 bases remaining between them. The CDR3 DNA sequence: TGTGCCATCGCAAGGGACTCGAACACTGAAGCTTTCTTT. Encoded protein: CAIARDSNTEAFF.

The chain has TRBV7-9 and TRBJ2-1; the match to TRBD2 covers 11 bases. V was pared by 1 base and J by 8 bases, with 4 bases of the junction left unmatched. The V gene's germline CDR1 is SEHNR and CDR2 FQNEAQ (reference sequence). The CDR3 runs to 15 residues. This chain's CDR3 is CASSLVLAGADEQFF. In DNA form, the CDR3 reads TGTGCCAGCAGCTTAGTACTAGCGGGGGCAGATGAGCAGTTCTTC.

The chain links TRBV30 to TRBJ2-7; D perhaps matches TRBD2 (5 bases). The V gene's germline CDR1 is GTSNPN and CDR2 SVGIG (reference sequence). The CDR3 is made up of 13 amino acids. Trimming shortened V by 3 bases and J by 3 bases, and 12 bases separated the two germline ends. The CDR3 DNA follows: TGTGCCTGGAGGCGAGGGAAAGGCTACGAGCAGTACTTC. Protein sequence: CAWRRGKGYEQYF.

This chain links TRBV2 with TRBJ1-5; 7 bases fit TRBD1. Trimming at V came to 6 bases and at J to 2 bases, leaving 4 bases not matched to a gene. Germline-derived CDR1 and CDR2 are SNHLY and FYNNEI. CDR3 length equals 14 residues. CDR3 amino acids: CASRQGSGNQPQHF. In DNA, the CDR3 is TGTGCCAGCAGACAGGGGTCGGGCAATCAGCCCCAGCATTTT. Complete variable domain (other parts from reference TRBV2 and TRBJ1-5): EPEVTQTPSHQVTQMGQEVILRCVPISNHLYFYWYRQILGQKVEFLVSFYNNEISEKSEIFDDQFSVERPDGSNFTLKIRSTKLEDSAMYFCASRQGSGNQPQHFGDGTRLSIL.

The chain joins TRBV5-6 to TRBJ2-1; 7 bases map to TRBD2. CDR3 size: 15 residues. With 5 bases clipped from V and 2 bases from J, the junction kept 7 bases outside the gene matches. Germline CDR1 reads SGHDT; CDR2 reads YYEEEE. CDR3 DNA: TGTGCCAGCAGATCTGGGCTAGCGGCCTACAATGAGCAGTTCTTC. Protein sequence: CASRSGLAAYNEQFF.

V usage is TRBV6-5 and J usage is TRBJ1-2; D might be TRBD1 (5 bases). The length of the CDR3 is 14 residues. Trimming took 6 bases from V and 5 from J, leaving 16 bases between them. Per the germline V gene, CDR1 is MNHEY and CDR2 is SVGAGI. The CDR3 reads CASSPRAGPYGYTF. Written as DNA, the CDR3 is TGTGCCAGCAGCCCCCGGGCAGGGCCATATGGCTACACCTTC.

Only a few counts were recorded for this clone. This rearrangement joins TRBV7-2 to TRBJ2-1; 7 bases agree with TRBD2. V shed 6 bases and J 4 bases; nucleotides not matched to a gene: 9. The CDR3 extends over 15 amino acids. CDR1 and CDR2 from the germline V gene are SGHTA and FQGNSA. The CDR3 here is CASSSQPGLYNEQFF. DNA for the CDR3: TGTGCCAGCAGTTCCCAACCGGGACTATACAATGAGCAGTTCTTC.

This clone has more than one count but fewer than ten. V usage is TRBV2 and J usage is TRBJ2-1, with D possibly matching TRBD1 (6 bases). Trimming cost V 4 bases and J 10 bases, with 14 bases left between them. This CDR3 contains 13 residues. Germline CDR1 and CDR2: SNHLY and FYNNEI. The CDR3 bases are TGTGCCAGCAGTGGAGAGGGGACAAGGGAGCAGTTCTTC. Translating gives CASSGEGTREQFF. Together with reference TRBV2 and TRBJ2-1, the CDR3 gives the full variable domain: EPEVTQTPSHQVTQMGQEVILRCVPISNHLYFYWYRQILGQKVEFLVSFYNNEISEKSEIFDDQFSVERPDGSNFTLKIRSTKLEDSAMYFCASSGEGTREQFFGPGTRLTVL.

The V call is TRBV7-8, the J call TRBJ2-1; 7 bases match TRBD1. The CDR3 is made up of 12 amino acids. V dropped 5 bases and J dropped 12; count of bases not matched to a gene: 7. Germline CDR1 SGHVS, CDR2 FQNEAQ. The CDR3 DNA is TGTGCCAGCAGCCCCAGACAGGGCGGGCAGTTCTTC. Protein product: CASSPRQGGQFF.

This clone was seen a handful of times. CDR3 amino acids: CASSLGTSEAFF. CDR3 sequence (DNA): TGTGCCAGCAGCTTGGGGACATCTGAAGCTTTCTTT. V is TRBV5-6 and J is TRBJ1-1; D perhaps matches TRBD1 (5 bases). The germline V gene has CDR1 SGHDT and CDR2 YYEEEE. Trimming removed 0 bases at V and 6 bases at J, with 6 bases between. This CDR3 is built from 12 residues. The variable domain in full, with the rest retrieved from reference TRBV5-6 and TRBJ1-1, is DAGVTQSPTHLIKTRGQQVTLRCSPKSGHDTVSWYQQALGQGPQFIFQYYEEEERQRGNFPDRFSGHQFPNYSSELNVNALLLGDSALYLCASSLGTSEAFFGQGTRLTVV.

The CDR3 sequence: CSVEGGGRTGYEQYF. DNA for the CDR3: TGCAGCGTTGAAGGAGGGGGTCGGACTGGCTACGAGCAGTACTTC. The chain couples TRBV29-1 to TRBJ2-7; tentatively, D is TRBD1 (6 bases). V was cut by 1 base and J by 3 bases, with 16 bases left in between. There are 15 residues in the CDR3. The germline gives CDR1 SQVTM, CDR2 ANQGSEA.

This clone was observed a handful of times. V and J are TRBV30 and TRBJ2-4; 8 nucleotides agree with TRBD2. This CDR3 is built from 19 residues. The ends lost 0 bases at V and 0 bases at J; junction bases unmatched: 13. Germline CDR1 and CDR2: GTSNPN and SVGIG (reference sequence). The CDR3 loop reads CAWSVERTSFLIAKNIQYF. DNA for the CDR3: TGTGCCTGGAGTGTCGAAAGGACTAGCTTTCTTATAGCCAAAAACATTCAGTACTTC.

V and J are TRBV2 and TRBJ2-3, with a tentative D call TRBD1 (6 bases). The germline V gene encodes CDR1 SNHLY and CDR2 FYNNEI. The length of the CDR3 is 14 residues. Trimming removed 6 bases from V and 5 bases from J, with 15 bases in between. CDR3 sequence reads: CASRNRVGLDTQYF. The DNA of the CDR3 is TGTGCCAGCAGGAACAGGGTAGGCTTAGATACGCAGTATTTT.

The V call is TRBV6-9, the J call TRBJ1-5; D not certain. Germline CDR1 is MNHGY and CDR2 is SVAAGI. V was trimmed by 3 bases and J by 16 bases, leaving 28 bases between them. The CDR3 contains 16 residues. CDR3 DNA: TGTGCCAGCAGTTACCCTCGGCGGGGTCAGCCCCAGCAAAATCATTTT. Residues: CASSYPRRGQPQQNHF.

The chain couples TRBV6-5 to TRBJ2-5; tentatively, D is TRBD1 (6 bases). Germline V gives CDR1 MNHEY, CDR2 SVGAGI. The CDR3 sequence is 15 residues long. V lost 7 bases and J lost 1, with 16 bases in between. The CDR3 DNA sequence: TGTGCCAGCACGGATCCCCGGGACACCCAAGAGACCCAGTACTTC. It codes for CASTDPRDTQETQYF.

The rearrangement joins TRBV6-5 to TRBJ1-6; TRBD1 agrees at 9 bases. J lost 10 bases, V lost 5 bases, and 6 bases had no gene match. The germline V gene has CDR1 MNHEY and CDR2 SVGAGI. The CDR3 spans 14 residues. CDR3 sequence (DNA): TGTGCCAGCAGTACCAGGGACAGGGTATCACCCCTCCACTTT. Translation gives CASSTRDRVSPLHF.

The chain links TRBV29-1 to TRBJ2-6; D ambiguous. Trimming pared 7 bases from V and 0 bases from J, leaving 4 bases between. Germline V gene sequence: CDR1 SQVTM, CDR2 ANQGSEA. The CDR3 contains 12 residues. The CDR3 region has the DNA TGCAGCGCCAACTCTGGGGCCAACGTCCTGACTTTC. Amino acids: CSANSGANVLTF.

The chain joins TRBV29-1 to TRBJ1-4; D is perhaps TRBD1 (6 bases). CDR1 is SQVTM, CDR2 ANQGSEA, per germline. The V end was cut by 4 bases, the J end by 3 bases, with 12 bases between. The length of the CDR3 is 14 residues. This CDR3 reads CSVAGSGANEKLFF. The DNA of the CDR3 is TGCAGCGTTGCAGGGTCAGGGGCTAATGAAAAACTGTTTTTT. The whole variable domain, filled in from reference TRBV29-1 and TRBJ1-4, reads SAVISQKPSRDICQRGTSLTIQCQVDSQVTMMFWYRQQPGQSLTLIATANQGSEATYESGFVIDKFPISRPNLTFSTLTVSNMSPEDSSIYLCSVAGSGANEKLFFGSGTQLSVL.

The chain joins TRBV5-1 to TRBJ1-1; maybe TRBD1 (6 bases). V dropped 4 bases and J dropped 4 bases, with 11 bases sitting between them. The CDR3 contains 13 residues. Germline-derived CDR1 and CDR2 are SGHRS and YFSETQ. CDR3 coding DNA: TGCGCCAGCAGCCCTCCGGACAGCACTGAAGCTTTCTTT. Its protein product is CASSPPDSTEAFF.